Below are 5 T cell receptor delta chains sequenced from a single sample in a study of gamma-delta T cells after stem cell transplantation. TCRdb re-called clones from the RT-PCR reads via CATT. The sample includes approximately 3,000 delta-chain clones, around 1.7% of them seen just once. Sample: gamma-delta T cells. Source of these receptors: a human donor. It is not recorded whose cells these are; they may come from a transplant donor.

As regards this clone: The protein that TCRdb holds for this DNA derives from a much larger clone and differs from the translated DNA at residue 15, which likely indicates a read error; the protein shown here is translated from the DNA. V is TRDV2 and J is TRDJ2, with a tentative D call TRDD3 (6 bases). CDR1 GEAIGNYY and CDR2 EKD come from the germline V gene. The CDR3 sequence is 19 residues long. The CDR3 reads CACDTVGGEKATLTTQLFF. CDR3 DNA sequence: TGTGCCTGTGACACCGTGGGGGGGGAGAAAGCGACTTTGACAACACAACTCTTCTTT.

This clone was observed a handful of times. The chain combines TRDV2 with TRDJ1; TRDD3 matches at 13 bases. V lost 0 bases and J lost 0; bases outside the gene matches: 6. Germline CDR1 and CDR2: GEAIGNYY and EKD. CDR3 size: 18 residues. The DNA for the CDR3 is TGTGCCTGTGACACCGTTGTACTGGGGGATACGTACACCGATAAACTCATCTTT. Protein: CACDTVVLGDTYTDKLIF.

Ten or more counts support this clone. V and J are TRDV2 and TRDJ1, with TRDD3 matching over 11 bases. V lost 2 bases to trimming and J lost 0 bases; unmatched junction nucleotides: 28. The CDR3 has 24 amino acids. Germline V gene sequence: CDR1 GEAIGNYY, CDR2 EKD. CDR3 in DNA: TGTGCCTGTGACAGCCTGGGGGATACTTACCCGAATGAGCGGATTTTTCAGAACACCGATAAACTCATCTTT. Encoded protein: CACDSLGDTYPNERIFQNTDKLIF.

By share of the sample, this clone is medium-sized. A far larger clone is one base from this, pointing to a likely read error. At the DNA level, this CDR3 is encoded by other sequences in the same sample as well. V gene TRDV2 combines with J gene TRDJ1, with a tentative D call TRDD3 (5 bases). The germline CDR1 and CDR2 sequences are GEAIGNYY and EKD. This CDR3 is 18 amino acids long. The CDR3: CACDTAGWGPTYTDKLIF. The CDR3 bases are TGCGCCTGTGACACCGCTGGGTGGGGACCAACTTACACCGATAAACTCATCTTT.

Concerning this clone: The protein TCRdb gives is from a much larger clone and does not agree with this DNA's translation at residue 7, likely a read error; the protein shown here comes from the DNA. The chain joins TRDV2 to TRDJ1; TRDD3 agrees at 10 bases. After removal of 2 bases from V and 3 bases from J, the junction contained 8 bases not matched to a gene. Germline-derived CDR1 and CDR2 are GEAIGNYY and EKD. The CDR3 has 16 amino acids. CDR3 protein: CACDILRGDTADKLIF. The DNA of the CDR3 is TGTGCCTGTGACATTCTACGGGGGGATACGGCCGATAAACTCATCTTT.